These 25 T cell receptor beta chains were sequenced from one sample in a study of control samples from healthy donors and cancer patients. TCRdb's table, derived via immunoSEQ multiplex PCR, lists solely in-frame clones and lacks some. Of roughly 100,000 clones detected, about 89% appear once; the ten largest clones hold about a fifth. What was sequenced was PBMCs. The receptors come from a man in his 60s with lung cancer.

The chain links TRBV13 to TRBJ1-4; TRBD1 matches 7 bases. Germline values: CDR1 PRHDT, CDR2 FYEKMQ (reference sequence). With V trimmed by 5 bases and J by 7 bases, 13 bases remained unmatched. The CDR3 is 16 residues long. The chain's CDR3 is CASSRPIQGGSEKLFF. CDR3 DNA sequence: TGTGCCAGCAGCAGACCTATTCAGGGGGGTAGTGAAAAACTGTTTTTT.

The chain has TRBV6-6 and TRBJ2-6; TRBD1 matches 10 bases. The CDR3 loop spans 15 amino acids. Losses at the gene ends were 4 bases for V and 18 bases for J; bases not matched to a gene: 15. The V gene's germline CDR1 is MNHNY and CDR2 SVGAGI (reference sequence). CDR3 region: CASSFPRDRGLPTTF. CDR3 sequence (DNA): TGTGCCAGCAGTTTCCCTCGGGACAGGGGCCTACCGACGACTTTC.

The chain uses TRBV6-6 and TRBJ1-6; 10 nucleotides match TRBD1. The CDR3 length is 15 residues. Germline V gene data show CDR1 as MNHNY and CDR2 as SVGAGI (reference sequence). With 4 bases clipped from V and 7 bases from J, the junction kept 4 bases outside the gene matches. The CDR3 nucleotides are TGTGCCAGCAGTTCAAAGGGACAGGGGAATTCACCCCTCCACTTT. Protein sequence: CASSSKGQGNSPLHF.

This clone was seen a handful of times. The chain employs TRBV24-1 and TRBJ2-1; TRBD1 aligns across 7 bases. The V gene's germline CDR1 is KGHDR and CDR2 SFDVKD. Unmatched junction bases numbered 11, after V lost 6 bases and J lost 7 bases. The CDR3 has 15 residues. CDR3 nucleotide sequence: TGTGCCACCAGTATGGTGACAGGGCTTTCGAATGAGCAGTTCTTC. Amino acid sequence: CATSMVTGLSNEQFF.

This rearrangement joins TRBV7-2 to TRBJ1-1; D unresolved. V was pared by 1 base and J by 1 base, with 7 bases between. From germline, CDR1 is SGHTA and CDR2 FQGNSA. The CDR3 is 14 residues long. The CDR3 nucleotides are TGTGCCAGCAGCTTAGTGGTCAGGAACACTGAAGCTTTCTTT. Residues: CASSLVVRNTEAFF.

The chain couples TRBV2 to TRBJ2-1, with D tentatively TRBD1 or TRBD2 (5 bases each). Between the trimmed V and J ends, which lost 8 bases and 9 bases, there was a span of 8 bases. From germline, CDR1 is SNHLY and CDR2 FYNNEI. The CDR3 runs to 10 residues. This chain's CDR3 is CASGGSEQFF. CDR3 coding DNA: TGTGCCAGCGGGGGAAGTGAGCAGTTCTTC.

The CDR3 bases are TGTGCCTGGAGTGTAAGTCAGGGGTTGGGCAATCAGCCCCAGCATTTT. It codes for CAWSVSQGLGNQPQHF. V and J are TRBV30 and TRBJ1-5; D possibly corresponds to TRBD1 (6 bases). Trimming stripped 0 bases from V and 2 bases from J, with 14 bases between. The V gene's germline CDR1 is GTSNPN and CDR2 SVGIG (reference sequence). The CDR3 is 16 residues long.

This chain links TRBV7-9 with TRBJ1-4; 8 bases map to TRBD1. The ends lost 2 bases at V and 0 bases at J; junction bases unmatched: 5. Germline values: CDR1 SEHNR, CDR2 FQNEAQ (reference sequence). The CDR3 consists of 17 residues. CDR3 nucleotides: TGTGCCAGCAGCTTAAGCGGACAGGGCGCAACTAATGAAAAACTGTTTTTT. This codes for CASSLSGQGATNEKLFF.

The chain recombines TRBV11-1 with TRBJ2-5; a possible D gene is TRBD2 (7 bases). The germline V gene has CDR1 SGHAT and CDR2 FQDESV (reference sequence). The ends were cut back, 0 bases at V and 5 bases at J, with 16 bases in the middle. The CDR3 spans 16 residues. The DNA of the CDR3 is TGTGCCAGCAGCTTAGCGGGCGGGGGCTGGTCGGAGACCCAGTACTTC. Protein product: CASSLAGGGWSETQYF. The variable domain in full, completed from reference TRBV11-1 and TRBJ2-5, reads EAEVAQSPRYKITEKSQAVAFWCDPISGHATLYWYRQILGQGPELLVQFQDESVVDDSQLPKDRFSAERLKGVDSTLKIQPAELGDSAMYLCASSLAGGGWSETQYFGPGTRLLVL.

The gene calls are TRBV7-2 and TRBJ2-7, with TRBD1 matching 11 bases. Germline V CDR1 and CDR2: SGHTA, FQGNSA. V was clipped by 4 bases and J by 5 bases; unmatched bases: 7. The length of the CDR3 is 15 residues. CDR3 in amino acids: CASSWRTGGSNEQYF. CDR3 coding DNA: TGTGCCAGCAGCTGGCGGACAGGGGGCTCGAACGAGCAGTACTTC. The variable domain in full, completed from reference TRBV7-2 and TRBJ2-7, reads GAGVSQSPSNKVTEKGKDVELRCDPISGHTALYWYRQSLGQGLEFLIYFQGNSAPDKSGLPSDRFSAERTGGSVSTLTIQRTQQEDSAVYLCASSWRTGGSNEQYFGPGTRLTVT.

This rearrangement joins TRBV24-1 to TRBJ2-7; D is perhaps TRBD2 (5 bases). V lost 8 bases, J lost 2 bases, and 18 bases lay in between. The germline gives CDR1 KGHDR, CDR2 SFDVKD. This CDR3 spans 15 amino acids. The CDR3 DNA sequence: TGTGCCACCACAGTACGGGGAACTAATACCTACGAGCAGTACTTC. Its translation is CATTVRGTNTYEQYF.

The chain couples TRBV6-4 to TRBJ1-6; TRBD1 might be the D (5 bases). Trimming stripped 7 bases from V and 8 bases from J, with 15 bases between. The CDR3 is 14 residues long. Germline CDR1 reads MRHNA; CDR2 reads SNTAGT. In DNA, the CDR3 is TGTGCCAGCAAGACCGGGACGGTTTATTCACCCCTCCACTTT. This encodes CASKTGTVYSPLHF.

The V call is TRBV2, the J call TRBJ2-7, with D perhaps TRBD1 (5 bases). Per the germline V gene, CDR1 is SNHLY and CDR2 is FYNNEI. The CDR3 spans 13 residues. Trimming pared 4 bases from V and 5 bases from J, leaving 12 bases between. Here the CDR3 reads CASSVGRENEQYF. DNA of the CDR3: TGTGCCAGCAGTGTTGGCAGGGAAAACGAGCAGTACTTC.

This clone was seen just once. The chain is built from TRBV6-5 and TRBJ1-2; D is possibly TRBD1 (6 bases). Germline V gives CDR1 MNHEY, CDR2 SVGAGI. V was trimmed by 8 bases and J by 3 bases, leaving 16 bases between them. The CDR3 spans 14 residues. CDR3 nucleotides: TGTGCCAGCCTGAGACAGGCCCTTCACTATGGCTACACCTTC. It specifies CASLRQALHYGYTF.

This chain connects TRBV14 to TRBJ1-1; TRBD1 agrees at 7 bases. Trimming removed 1 base from V and 4 bases from J; junction bases left unmatched: 6. The germline V gene encodes CDR1 SGHDN and CDR2 FVKESK. This CDR3 is built from 15 residues. The CDR3 sequence is CASSQGAYRGTEAFF. The CDR3 region has the DNA TGTGCCAGCAGCCAAGGGGCCTACAGGGGCACTGAAGCTTTCTTT.

V usage is TRBV27 and J usage is TRBJ1-6, with unresolved D. Germline V gene sequence: CDR1 MNHEY, CDR2 SMNVEV (reference sequence). With 6 bases removed from V and 8 bases from J, the gap between germline ends came to 11 bases. The CDR3 is made up of 13 amino acids. Here the CDR3 DNA reads TGTGCCAGCAGCCTAGACCTGGATTCACCCCTCCACTTT. Its protein is CASSLDLDSPLHF.

CDR3 sequence (DNA): TGTGCCAGCAGCTTGGAGGGCCTGCTCTCTGGGGCCAACGTCCTGACTTTC. This sequence encodes CASSLEGLLSGANVLTF. The V call is TRBV5-5, the J call TRBJ2-6; D call uncertain. The germline CDR1 and CDR2 sequences are SGHKS and YYEKEE (reference sequence). Trimming left V 0 bases short and J 0 bases short, with 10 bases between. This CDR3 region has 17 residues.

The genes are TRBV9 and TRBJ2-3; D is unresolved. The CDR3 contains 15 residues. Trimming cost V 4 bases and J 0 bases, with 12 bases left between them. Germline V gene data show CDR1 as SGDLS and CDR2 as YYNGEE. The DNA of the CDR3 is TGTGCCAGCAGCCGGACGGCAACTAGCACAGATACGCAGTATTTT. This encodes CASSRTATSTDTQYF.

The chain employs TRBV6-5 and TRBJ2-1; D possibly matches TRBD1 or TRBD2 (5 bases each). Germline values: CDR1 MNHEY, CDR2 SVGAGI. V was pared by 0 bases and J by 9 bases, with 9 bases between. This CDR3 comprises 13 residues. CDR3 sequence: CASSYSRGTEQFF. CDR3 coding DNA: TGTGCCAGCAGTTACTCACGAGGGACTGAGCAGTTCTTC.

The V and J genes are TRBV2 and TRBJ1-1; D uncertain. Trimming took off 6 bases at V and 0 bases at J, with 11 bases between the two ends. Germline CDR1 and CDR2: SNHLY and FYNNEI. This CDR3 comprises 14 residues. CDR3 region: CASRGARLNTEAFF. The CDR3 nucleotides are TGTGCCAGCAGGGGAGCCCGGCTGAACACTGAAGCTTTCTTT.

V gene TRBV6-1 combines with J gene TRBJ2-5; either TRBD1 or TRBD2 may fit D (6 bases each). Germline CDR1 is MNHNS and CDR2 is SASEGT. CDR3 length: 16 residues. Trimming pared 0 bases from V and 5 bases from J, leaving 16 bases between. CDR3 nucleotides: TGTGCCAGCAGTGAAGCGCTTCTTGGGGGGCAGGAGACCCAGTACTTC. It encodes CASSEALLGGQETQYF.

The gene calls are TRBV13 and TRBJ2-7; TRBD1 is a possible D gene (6 bases). In germline, CDR1 is PRHDT, CDR2 FYEKMQ (reference sequence). Deletions cut 3 bases from V and 0 bases from J, with 12 bases between. The CDR3 is 15 residues long. CDR3 sequence: CASSLGDTSSYEQYV. DNA of the CDR3: TGTGCCAGCAGCTTGGGGGACACAAGCTCCTACGAGCAGTACGTC.

The chain carries TRBV25-1 and TRBJ2-5; D is unclear. Trimming pared 0 bases from V and 5 bases from J, leaving 10 bases between. The CDR3 runs 14 residues. Germline lookup yields CDR1 MGHDK and CDR2 SYGVNS. The CDR3 is CASSEYYGWETQYF. CDR3 nucleotide sequence: TGTGCCAGCAGTGAATATTACGGGTGGGAGACCCAGTACTTC.

V is TRBV11-3 and J is TRBJ2-1; possibly TRBD1 for D (6 bases). Trimming cost V 5 bases and J 5 bases, with 16 bases left between them. CDR3 length: 15 residues. In germline, CDR1 is SGHNT, CDR2 YENEEA. As DNA, the CDR3 is TGTGCCAGCAGCCCTCGGTGGGGGCCCGACAATGAGCAGTTCTTC. This gives the protein CASSPRWGPDNEQFF.

This chain joins TRBV19 and TRBJ1-2; 9 bases are shared with TRBD1. The CDR3 loop spans 16 amino acids. With V trimmed by 5 bases and J by 3 bases, 10 bases remained unmatched. Looked up from germline, CDR1 is LNHDA and CDR2 is SQIVND (reference sequence). The CDR3 here is CASSEITGGADYGYTF. The CDR3 coding sequence is TGTGCCAGTAGTGAGATAACAGGGGGCGCGGACTATGGCTACACCTTC. The variable domain in full, with the rest retrieved from reference TRBV19 and TRBJ1-2, is DGGITQSPKYLFRKEGQNVTLSCEQNLNHDAMYWYRQDPGQGLRLIYYSQIVNDFQKGDIAEGYSVSREKKESFPLTVTSAQKNPTAFYLCASSEITGGADYGYTFGSGTRLTVV.